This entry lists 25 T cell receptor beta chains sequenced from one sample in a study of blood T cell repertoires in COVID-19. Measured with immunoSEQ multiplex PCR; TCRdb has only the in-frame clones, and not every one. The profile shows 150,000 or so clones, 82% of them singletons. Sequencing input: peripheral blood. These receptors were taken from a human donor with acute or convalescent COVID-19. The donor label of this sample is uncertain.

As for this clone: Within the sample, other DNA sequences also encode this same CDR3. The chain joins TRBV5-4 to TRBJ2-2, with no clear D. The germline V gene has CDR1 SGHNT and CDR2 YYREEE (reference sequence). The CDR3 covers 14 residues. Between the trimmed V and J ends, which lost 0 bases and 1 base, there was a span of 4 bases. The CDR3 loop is CASSLAGNTGELFF. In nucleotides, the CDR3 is TGTGCCAGCAGCTTGGCAGGGAACACCGGGGAGCTGTTTTTT.

The CDR3 region has the DNA TGTGCCAGTAGTATAGCCCAAGACAGGGTGAGAGGCTACACCTTC. Translating gives CASSIAQDRVRGYTF. This rearrangement joins TRBV19 to TRBJ1-2; 7 bases are shared with TRBD1. Germline V gene sequence: CDR1 LNHDA, CDR2 SQIVND (reference sequence). V dropped 1 base and J dropped 8; count of bases not matched to a gene: 10. CDR3 length: 15 amino acids.

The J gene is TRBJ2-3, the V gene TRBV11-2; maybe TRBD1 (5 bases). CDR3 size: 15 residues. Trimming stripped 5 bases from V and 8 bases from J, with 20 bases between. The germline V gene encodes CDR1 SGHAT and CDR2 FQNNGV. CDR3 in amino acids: CASSARSAQGTTQYF. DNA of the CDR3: TGTGCCAGCAGCGCCCGTTCTGCGCAGGGAACTACGCAGTATTTT.

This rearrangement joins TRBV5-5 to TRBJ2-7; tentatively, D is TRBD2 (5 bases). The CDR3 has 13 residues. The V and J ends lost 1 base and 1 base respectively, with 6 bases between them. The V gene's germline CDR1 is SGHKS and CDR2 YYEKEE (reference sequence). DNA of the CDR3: TGTGCCAGCAGCTTGCGGGATTCCTACGAGCAGTACTTC. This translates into CASSLRDSYEQYF.

For the CDR3, the DNA is TGTGCCAGCAGCATAACGAGCGGGGGGAACTACAATGAGCAGTTCTTC. Protein sequence: CASSITSGGNYNEQFF. This rearrangement joins TRBV9 to TRBJ2-1, with 9 bases fitting TRBD2. The CDR3 extends over 16 amino acids. Trimming at V came to 4 bases and at J to 3 bases, leaving 8 bases not matched to a gene. Germline CDR1 is SGDLS and CDR2 is YYNGEE.

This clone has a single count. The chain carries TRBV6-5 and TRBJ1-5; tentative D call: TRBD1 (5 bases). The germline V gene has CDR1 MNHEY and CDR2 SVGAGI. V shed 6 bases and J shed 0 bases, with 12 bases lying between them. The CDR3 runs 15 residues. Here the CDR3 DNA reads TGTGCCAGCAGGGTGAACAGGAATAGCAATCAGCCCCAGCATTTT. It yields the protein CASRVNRNSNQPQHF.

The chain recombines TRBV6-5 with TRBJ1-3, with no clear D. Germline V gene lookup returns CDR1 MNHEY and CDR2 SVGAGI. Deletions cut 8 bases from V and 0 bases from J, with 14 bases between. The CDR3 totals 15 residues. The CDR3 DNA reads TGTGCCAGCTCATCCCAGTTCCGCTCTGGAAACACCATATATTTT. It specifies CASSSQFRSGNTIYF.

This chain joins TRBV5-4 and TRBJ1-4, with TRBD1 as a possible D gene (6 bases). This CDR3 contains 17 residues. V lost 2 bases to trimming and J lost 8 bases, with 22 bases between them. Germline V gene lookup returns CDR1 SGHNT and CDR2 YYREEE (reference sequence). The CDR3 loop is CASSFWPSGGGEEKLFF. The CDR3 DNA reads TGTGCCAGCAGCTTTTGGCCATCTGGGGGGGGCGAAGAAAAACTGTTTTTT.

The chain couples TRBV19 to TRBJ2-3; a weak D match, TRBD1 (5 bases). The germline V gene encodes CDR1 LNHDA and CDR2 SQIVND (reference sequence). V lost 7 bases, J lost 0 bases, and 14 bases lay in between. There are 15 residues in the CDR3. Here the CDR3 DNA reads TGTGCCAGTACCTACGATGGGGCTAGCACAGATACGCAGTATTTT. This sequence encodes CASTYDGASTDTQYF.

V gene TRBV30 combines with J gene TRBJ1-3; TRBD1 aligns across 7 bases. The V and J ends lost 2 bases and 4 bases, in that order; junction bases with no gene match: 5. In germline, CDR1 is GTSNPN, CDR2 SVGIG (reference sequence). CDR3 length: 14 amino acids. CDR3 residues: CAWSPGTVGNTIYF. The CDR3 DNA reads TGTGCCTGGAGTCCCGGGACAGTAGGAAACACCATATATTTT.

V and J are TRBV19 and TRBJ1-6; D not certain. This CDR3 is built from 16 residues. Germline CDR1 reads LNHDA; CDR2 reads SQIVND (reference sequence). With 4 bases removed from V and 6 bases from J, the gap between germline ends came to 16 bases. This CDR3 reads CASSTEGRSFNSPLHF. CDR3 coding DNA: TGTGCCAGTAGTACGGAGGGTCGATCTTTTAATTCACCCCTCCACTTT.

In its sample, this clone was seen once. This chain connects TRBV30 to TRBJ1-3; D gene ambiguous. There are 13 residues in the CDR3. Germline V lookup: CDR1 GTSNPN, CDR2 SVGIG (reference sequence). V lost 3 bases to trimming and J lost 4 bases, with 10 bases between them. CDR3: CAWSSSSGNTIYF. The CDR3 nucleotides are TGTGCCTGGAGCAGTTCATCCGGAAACACCATATATTTT. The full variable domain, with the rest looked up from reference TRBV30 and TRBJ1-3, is SQTIHQWPATLVQPVGSPLSLECTVEGTSNPNLYWYRQAAGRGLQLLFYSVGIGQISSEVPQNLSASRPQDRQFILSSKKLLLSDSGFYLCAWSSSSGNTIYFGEGSWLTVV.

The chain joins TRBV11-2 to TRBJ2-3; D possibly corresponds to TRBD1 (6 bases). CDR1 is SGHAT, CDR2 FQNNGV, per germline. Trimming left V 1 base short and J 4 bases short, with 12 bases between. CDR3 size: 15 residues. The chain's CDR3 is CASSLGAGAADTQYF. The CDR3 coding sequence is TGTGCCAGCAGCTTAGGGGCAGGGGCCGCAGATACGCAGTATTTT.

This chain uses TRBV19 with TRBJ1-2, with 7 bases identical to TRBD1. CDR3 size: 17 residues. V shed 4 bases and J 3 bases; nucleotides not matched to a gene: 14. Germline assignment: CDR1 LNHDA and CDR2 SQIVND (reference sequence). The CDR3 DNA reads TGTGCCAGTAGTAGCCGCCAGGGGGTCTCTCGAGACTATGGCTACACCTTC. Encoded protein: CASSSRQGVSRDYGYTF.

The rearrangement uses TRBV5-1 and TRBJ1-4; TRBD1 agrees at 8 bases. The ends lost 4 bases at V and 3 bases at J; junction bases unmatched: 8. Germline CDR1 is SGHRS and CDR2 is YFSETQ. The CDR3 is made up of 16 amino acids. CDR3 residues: CASSLGQGGSNEKLFF. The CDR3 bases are TGCGCCAGCAGCCTCGGACAGGGAGGGTCTAATGAAAAACTGTTTTTT.

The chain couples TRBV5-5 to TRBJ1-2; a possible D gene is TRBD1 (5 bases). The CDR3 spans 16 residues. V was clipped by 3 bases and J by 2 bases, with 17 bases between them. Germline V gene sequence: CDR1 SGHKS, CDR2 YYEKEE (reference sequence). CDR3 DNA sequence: TGTGCCAGCAGCTCGGGGGGAGGGACTGGGAACTATGGCTACACCTTC. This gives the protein CASSSGGGTGNYGYTF.

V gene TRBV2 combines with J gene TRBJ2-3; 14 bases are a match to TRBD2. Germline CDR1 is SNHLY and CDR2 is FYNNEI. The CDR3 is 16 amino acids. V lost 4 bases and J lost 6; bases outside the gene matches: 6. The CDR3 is CASSGRTSGGPDTQYF. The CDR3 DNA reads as TGTGCCAGCAGTGGACGGACTAGCGGGGGGCCTGATACGCAGTATTTT.

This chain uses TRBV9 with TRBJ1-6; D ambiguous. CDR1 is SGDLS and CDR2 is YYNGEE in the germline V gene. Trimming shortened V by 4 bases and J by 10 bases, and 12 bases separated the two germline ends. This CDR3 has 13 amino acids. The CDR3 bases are TGTGCCAGCAGCTCGCTAAGAGGCTCACCCCTCCACTTT. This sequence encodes CASSSLRGSPLHF.

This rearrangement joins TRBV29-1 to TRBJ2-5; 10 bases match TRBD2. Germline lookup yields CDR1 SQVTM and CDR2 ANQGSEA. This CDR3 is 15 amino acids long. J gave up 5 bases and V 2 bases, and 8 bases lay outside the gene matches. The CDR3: CSVEKAGGRAETQYF. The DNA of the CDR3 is TGCAGCGTTGAAAAAGCGGGGGGGCGGGCGGAGACCCAGTACTTC. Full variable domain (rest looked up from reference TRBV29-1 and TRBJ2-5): SAVISQKPSRDICQRGTSLTIQCQVDSQVTMMFWYRQQPGQSLTLIATANQGSEATYESGFVIDKFPISRPNLTFSTLTVSNMSPEDSSIYLCSVEKAGGRAETQYFGPGTRLLVL.

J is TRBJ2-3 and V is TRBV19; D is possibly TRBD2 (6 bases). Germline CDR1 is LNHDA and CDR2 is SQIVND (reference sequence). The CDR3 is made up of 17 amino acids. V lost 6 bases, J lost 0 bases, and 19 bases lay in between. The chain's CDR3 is CASSSSVREVSTDTQYF. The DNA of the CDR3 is TGTGCCAGTAGCTCGTCGGTCAGGGAGGTCAGCACAGATACGCAGTATTTT.

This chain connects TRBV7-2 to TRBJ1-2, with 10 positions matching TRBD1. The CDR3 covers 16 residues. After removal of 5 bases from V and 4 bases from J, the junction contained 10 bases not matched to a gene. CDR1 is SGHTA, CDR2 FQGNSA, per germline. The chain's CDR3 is CASSTKSGQGTYGYTF. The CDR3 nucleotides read TGTGCCAGCAGCACCAAGTCGGGACAGGGGACCTATGGCTACACCTTC.

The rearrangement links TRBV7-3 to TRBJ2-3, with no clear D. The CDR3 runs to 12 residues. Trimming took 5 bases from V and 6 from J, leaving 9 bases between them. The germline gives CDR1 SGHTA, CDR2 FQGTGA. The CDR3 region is CASSLTGDTQYF. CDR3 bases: TGTGCCAGCAGCCTTACCGGGGATACGCAGTATTTT.

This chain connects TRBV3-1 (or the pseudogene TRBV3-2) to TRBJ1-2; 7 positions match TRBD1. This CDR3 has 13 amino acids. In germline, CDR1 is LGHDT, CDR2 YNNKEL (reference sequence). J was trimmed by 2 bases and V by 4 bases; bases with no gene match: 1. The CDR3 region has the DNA TGTGCCAGCAGCCCACAGGGGAACTATGGCTACACCTTC. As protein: CASSPQGNYGYTF.

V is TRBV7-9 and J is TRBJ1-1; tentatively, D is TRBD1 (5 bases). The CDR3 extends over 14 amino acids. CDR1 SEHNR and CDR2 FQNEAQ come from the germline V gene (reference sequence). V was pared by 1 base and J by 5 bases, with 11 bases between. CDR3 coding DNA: TGTGCCAGCAGCTTAGGCGGGGGAGGGACTGAAGCTTTCTTT. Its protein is CASSLGGGGTEAFF.

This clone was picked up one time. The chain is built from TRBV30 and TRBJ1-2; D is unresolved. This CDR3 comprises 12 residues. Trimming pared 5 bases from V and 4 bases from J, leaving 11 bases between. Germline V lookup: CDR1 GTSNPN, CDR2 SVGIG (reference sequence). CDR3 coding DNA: TGTGCCTGGGAACATGATGTCTATGGCTACACCTTC. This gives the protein CAWEHDVYGYTF.